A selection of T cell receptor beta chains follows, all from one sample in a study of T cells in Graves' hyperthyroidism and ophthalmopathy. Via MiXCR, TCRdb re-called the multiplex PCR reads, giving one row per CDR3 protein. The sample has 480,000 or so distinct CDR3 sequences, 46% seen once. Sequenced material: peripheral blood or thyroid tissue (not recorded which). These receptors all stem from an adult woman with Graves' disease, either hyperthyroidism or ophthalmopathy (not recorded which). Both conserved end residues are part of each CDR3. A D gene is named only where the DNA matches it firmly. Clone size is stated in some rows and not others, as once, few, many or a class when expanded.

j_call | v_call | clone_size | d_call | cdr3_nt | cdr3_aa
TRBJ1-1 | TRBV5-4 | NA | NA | TGTGCCAGCAGCTTACCGGTGACCACTGAAGCTTTCTTT | CASSLPVTTEAFF
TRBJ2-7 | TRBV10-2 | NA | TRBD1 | TGTGCCAGCAGGGCCGGGACAGGCGCCTACGAGCAGTACTTC | CASRAGTGAYEQYF
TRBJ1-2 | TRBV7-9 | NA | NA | TGTGCCAGCAGCACAGAAAGGGACGACCGCAGCTACACCTTC | CASSTERDDRSYTF
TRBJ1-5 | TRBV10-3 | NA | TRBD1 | TGTGCCATCAGTGAGGTGACAGGGGTCATTCAGCCCCAGCATTTT | CAISEVTGVIQPQHF
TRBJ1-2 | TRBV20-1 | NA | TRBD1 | TGCAGTGCTAGAGGGACAGGGTCCGGGGACGATGGCTACACCTTC | CSARGTGSGDDGYTF
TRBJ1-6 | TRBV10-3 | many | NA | TGTGCCATCAGTGAGTCGTTAAATTCACCCCTCCACTTT | CAISESLNSPLHF
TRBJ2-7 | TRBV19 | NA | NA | TGTGCCAGTAGTATCGTCGGGGAGCAGTACTTC | CASSIVGEQYF
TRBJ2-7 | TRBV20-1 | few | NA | TGCAGTGCTAGAGGGATGGGGGCGGGACTGTCCGAGCAGTACTTC | CSARGMGAGLSEQYF
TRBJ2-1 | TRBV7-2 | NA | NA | TGTGCCAGCAGCCGGGCGTTAGCTGGCAATGAGCAGTTCTTC | CASSRALAGNEQFF
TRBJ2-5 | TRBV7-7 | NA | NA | TGTGCTAGCAGCTTTCCCCCACAGCTAGAGACCCAGTACTTC | CASSFPPQLETQYF
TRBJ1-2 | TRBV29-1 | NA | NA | TGCAGCCAACACGGGGGGCCTTCCTATGGCTACACCTTC | CSQHGGPSYGYTF
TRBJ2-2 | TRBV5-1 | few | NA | TGCGCCAGCAGCTGGACGGGGTTTACCGGGGAGCTGTTTTTT | CASSWTGFTGELFF
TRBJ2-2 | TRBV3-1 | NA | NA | TGTGCCACCCGAAGGCTAGACAGGAGGCCACCCGGGGAGCTGTTTTTT | CATRRLDRRPPGELFF
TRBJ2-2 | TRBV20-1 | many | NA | TGCAGTGCTACCGGTCTTCCAGGACGTACCGGGGAGCTGTTTTTT | CSATGLPGRTGELFF
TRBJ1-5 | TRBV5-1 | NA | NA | TGCGCCAGCAGCTACGGACCTTTAGATCAGCCCCAGCATTTT | CASSYGPLDQPQHF
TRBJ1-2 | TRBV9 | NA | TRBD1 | TGTGCCAGCACCGTCGGGACAGGGTTTAATGGCTACACCTTC | CASTVGTGFNGYTF
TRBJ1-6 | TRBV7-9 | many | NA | TGTGCCAGCAGCTTAGGGGGCACGAAGGGGAATTCACCCCTCCACTTT | CASSLGGTKGNSPLHF
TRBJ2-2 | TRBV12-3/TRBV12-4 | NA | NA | TGTGCCAGCAGTTTACTACCGTCGCCCACCGGGGAGCTGTTTTTT | CASSLLPSPTGELFF
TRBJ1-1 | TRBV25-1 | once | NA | TGTGCTAGAGACGGGCAGGGCCTGGGGACTGAAGCTTTCTTT | CARDGQGLGTEAFF
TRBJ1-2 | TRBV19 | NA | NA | TGTGCCAGTAGTATGGCCATGGACTACACCTTC | CASSMAMDYTF
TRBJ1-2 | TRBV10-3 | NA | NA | TGTGCCATCAGTGAACGACAGCTAAACTATGGCTACACCTTC | CAISERQLNYGYTF
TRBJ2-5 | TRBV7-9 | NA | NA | TGTGCCAGCGACGGACAGAGCCAAGAGACCCAGTACTTC | CASDGQSQETQYF
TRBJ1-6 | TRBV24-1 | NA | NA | TGTGCCACCAGTGCGGGTGGATCACCCCTCCACTTT | CATSAGGSPLHF
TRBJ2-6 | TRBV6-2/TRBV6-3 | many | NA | TGTGCCAGCAGTCCCCCAGTCTCTGGGGCCAACGTCCTGACTTTC | CASSPPVSGANVLTF
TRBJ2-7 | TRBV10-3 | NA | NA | TGTGCCATCAGCAAGACAGAAACCTACGAGCAGTACTTC | CAISKTETYEQYF
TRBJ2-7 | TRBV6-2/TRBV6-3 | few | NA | TGTGCCAGCAGCCGGCTCTACGAGCAGTACTTC | CASSRLYEQYF
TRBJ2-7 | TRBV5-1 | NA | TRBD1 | TGCGCCAGCAGCTTAGCAGGGACAGGGAGCTCCTACGAGCAGTACTTC | CASSLAGTGSSYEQYF
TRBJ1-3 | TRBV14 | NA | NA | TGTGCCAGCAGCCAAGTACGGTACTCTGGAAACACCATATATTTT | CASSQVRYSGNTIYF
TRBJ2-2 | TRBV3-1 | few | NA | TGTGCCAGCAGCCAAGCAGGGGAAAGGGAGCTGTTTTTT | CASSQAGERELFF
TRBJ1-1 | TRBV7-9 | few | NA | TGTGCCAGCAGCTCTGACCGCGGCGGCAAGACTGAAGCTTTCTTT | CASSSDRGGKTEAFF
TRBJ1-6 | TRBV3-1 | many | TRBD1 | TGTGCCAGCAGCCAACAGGGGGTACCCCTCCACTTT | CASSQQGVPLHF
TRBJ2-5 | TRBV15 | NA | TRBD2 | TGTGCCACCAGCAGAGATCCGGGACTAGCGGGAGGGTACCAAGAAACCCAGTACTTC | CATSRDPGLAGGYQETQYF
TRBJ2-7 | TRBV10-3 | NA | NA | TGTGCCATCAGTTACTCTGACAGGAAAAACGAGCAGTACTTC | CAISYSDRKNEQYF
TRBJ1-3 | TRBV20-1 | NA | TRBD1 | TGCAGTGCTAGGACAGGGGGCTTCTCTGGAAACACCATATATTTT | CSARTGGFSGNTIYF
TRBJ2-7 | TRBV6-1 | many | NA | TGTGCCAGCCTGATAGCGGGACAGCACTACGAGCAGTACTTC | CASLIAGQHYEQYF
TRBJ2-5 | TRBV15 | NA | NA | TGTGCCACCAGCAGAGAAGGAAAAACCCAGTACTTC | CATSREGKTQYF
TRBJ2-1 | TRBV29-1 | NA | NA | TGCAGCGTTGTGGGGAACGCTGGGGGAGTCCTTTACAATGAGCAGTTCTTC | CSVVGNAGGVLYNEQFF
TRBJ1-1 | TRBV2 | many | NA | TGTTCAACCCTACAGGGAAAGGACACTGAAGCTTTCTTT | CSTLQGKDTEAFF
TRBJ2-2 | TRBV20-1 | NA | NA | TGCAGTGCTAGAGATCAGGGGACCGGGGAGCTGTTTTTT | CSARDQGTGELFF
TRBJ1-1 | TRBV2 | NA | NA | TGTGCCACCCAGCTGACCGGGACCAGGGGCACTGAAGCTTTCTTT | CATQLTGTRGTEAFF
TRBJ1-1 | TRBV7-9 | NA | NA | TGTGCCAGCAGCTTAGTCAGGAGCCTGAACACTGAAGCTTTCTTT | CASSLVRSLNTEAFF
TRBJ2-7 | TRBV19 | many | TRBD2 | TGTGCCAGTAGTATCGGTAGCGGGAGAGGGAGATCTAACGAGCAGTACTTC | CASSIGSGRGRSNEQYF
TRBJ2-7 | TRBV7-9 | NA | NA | TGTGCCAGCACCAACGACAGGAACTACGAGCAGTACTTC | CASTNDRNYEQYF
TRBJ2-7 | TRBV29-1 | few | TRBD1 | TGCAGCGTTCGAGGGACAGGGGGCTTCTTGGAGCAGTACTTC | CSVRGTGGFLEQYF
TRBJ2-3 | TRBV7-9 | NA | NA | TGTGCCAGCAGCCAAGGACGGGCTGCCGTCGAGTATTTT | CASSQGRAAVEYF